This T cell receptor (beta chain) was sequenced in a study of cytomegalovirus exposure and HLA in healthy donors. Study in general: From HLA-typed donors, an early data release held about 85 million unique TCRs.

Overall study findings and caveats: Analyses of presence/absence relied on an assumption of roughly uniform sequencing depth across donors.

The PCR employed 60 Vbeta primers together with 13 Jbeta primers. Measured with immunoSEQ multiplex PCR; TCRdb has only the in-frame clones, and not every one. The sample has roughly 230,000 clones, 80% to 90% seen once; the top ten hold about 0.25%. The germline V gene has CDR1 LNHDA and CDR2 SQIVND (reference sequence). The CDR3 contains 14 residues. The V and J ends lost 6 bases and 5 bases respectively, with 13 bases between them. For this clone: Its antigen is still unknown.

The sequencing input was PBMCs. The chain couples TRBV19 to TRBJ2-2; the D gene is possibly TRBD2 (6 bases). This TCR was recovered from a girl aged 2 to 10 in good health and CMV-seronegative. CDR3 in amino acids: CASRSVGGTGELFF. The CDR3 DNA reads TGTGCCAGTAGAAGCGTCGGGGGAACCGGGGAGCTGTTTTTT.